This T cell receptor beta chain appears in the sequencing data of a study of blood T cells in healthy people across ages. About the research overall: About one barcoded beta molecule per two T cells was captured by template switching. Study-wide results and caveats: With age, beta diversity per million T cells declined roughly linearly, significantly by 30 to 40. In long-lived donors, naive CD4+ cell counts and diversity exceeded those of aged donors.

Comment on this clonotype: Its antigen is currently unknown.

Germline V CDR1 and CDR2: DFQATT, SNEGSKA (reference sequence). The CDR3 spans 14 residues. With 6 bases removed from V and 5 bases from J, the gap between germline ends came to 18 bases. Then a second PCR, running roughly 7 to 11 cycles, was carried out with a sample-barcoded 5' primer and a J-beta primer mix. Every cDNA molecule carried a tag from a template-switch adaptor bearing 12 random nucleotides. TCRdb reprocessed the 5' RACE reads via MiXCR and lists one record per CDR3 protein. The table records 1.5 million to 2 million distinct CDR3 sequences, 49% of them present only once. The TCR sequence derives from a woman aged 40 to 55 in good health. This rearrangement joins TRBV20-1 to TRBJ2-3; possibly TRBD2 for D (6 bases). Sample: blood. The CDR3, as DNA: TGCAGTGCCAGACCCGGGGGTTGGGGAGATACGCAGTATTTT. Encoded protein: CSARPGGWGDTQYF.